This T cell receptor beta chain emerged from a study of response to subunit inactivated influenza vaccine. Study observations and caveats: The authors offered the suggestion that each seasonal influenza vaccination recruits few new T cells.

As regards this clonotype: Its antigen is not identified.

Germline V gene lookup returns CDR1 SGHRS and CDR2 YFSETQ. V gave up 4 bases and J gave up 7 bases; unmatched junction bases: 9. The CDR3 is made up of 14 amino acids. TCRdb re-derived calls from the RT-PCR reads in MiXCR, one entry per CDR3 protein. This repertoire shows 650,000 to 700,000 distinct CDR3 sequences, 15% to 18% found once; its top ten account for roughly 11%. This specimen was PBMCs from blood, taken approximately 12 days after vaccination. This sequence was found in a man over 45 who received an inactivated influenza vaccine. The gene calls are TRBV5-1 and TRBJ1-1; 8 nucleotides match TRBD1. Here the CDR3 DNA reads TGCGCCAGCAGCGATGGACAGGGAACAGTTGAAGCTTTCTTT. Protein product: CASSDGQGTVEAFF.